This T cell receptor (beta chain) was sequenced during a study of cytomegalovirus exposure and HLA in healthy donors. General observations from the study: In vitro confirmation showed a few CMV-associated chains to be CMV antigen specific. The study designated fewer than 200 TCR beta chains cytomegalovirus-associated.

PCR amplification relied on 60 Vbeta primers (plus 13 Jbeta primers). The method was immunoSEQ multiplex PCR; TCRdb's version includes in-frame clones alone and lacks a portion of them. The sample holds about 200,000 clones, 70% to 80% seen once. Healthy bone marrow donors supplied every sample. A remark on this clone: Antigen: not known. The junction shows a germline mismatch at one end, possibly a read error.

Germline V gene data show CDR1 as SEHNR and CDR2 as FQNEAQ (reference sequence). This CDR3 has 15 residues. The V gene is TRBV7-9, the J gene TRBJ1-3; D is perhaps TRBD1 (5 bases). The receptor comes from a male donor in good health and CMV-seropositive. What was sequenced was PBMCs. For the CDR3, the DNA is TGTTCCAGCAGCTTACTCGACGGGACGGGGGACACCATATATTTT. This gives the protein CSSSLLDGTGDTIYF. Combining the CDR3 with reference TRBV7-9 and TRBJ1-3 gives the whole variable domain DTGVSQNPRHKITKRGQNVTFRCDPISEHNRLYWYRQTLGQGPEFLTYFQNEAQLEKSRLLSDRFSAERPKGSFSTLEIQRTEQGDSAMYLCSSSLLDGTGDTIYFGEGSWLTVV.